A single sample is the source of the 8 T cell receptor beta chains below, sequenced in a study of cytomegalovirus exposure and HLA in healthy donors. 13 Jbeta primers and 60 Vbeta primers were used for the PCR. Profiling relied on immunoSEQ multiplex PCR, and the TCRdb table lists in-frame clones only, not all of them. The top ten hold about 2.5% of the sample, which has roughly 90,000 clones, 85% to 90% seen once. Sequenced material: PBMCs. Receptors were obtained from a man aged 18 to 29 in good health and CMV-seronegative.

V usage is TRBV28 and J usage is TRBJ2-1, with 8 positions matching TRBD2. V shed 3 bases, J shed 0 bases, and the junction held 10 bases outside the gene matches. The CDR3 is 18 residues long. Germline assignment: CDR1 MDHEN and CDR2 SYDVKM. DNA for the CDR3: TGTGCCAGCAGTTTGGTCGGGAGGGACTCAAACTCCTACAATGAGCAGTTCTTC. It encodes CASSLVGRDSNSYNEQFF.

This chain joins TRBV25-1 and TRBJ2-5; maybe TRBD1 (5 bases). The end of the DNA is better explained by TRBJ2-7, so the J call may be wrong. CDR1 MGHDK and CDR2 SYGVNS come from the germline V gene. This CDR3 contains 14 residues. DNA for the CDR3: TGTGCCAGCAGTGGCTCGACAGTTACCTACGAGCAGTACTTC. Its translation: CASSGSTVTYEQYF.

The genes are TRBV5-5 and TRBJ2-7; TRBD2 matches at 8 bases. From germline, CDR1 is SGHKS and CDR2 YYEKEE (reference sequence). This CDR3 region has 17 residues. V dropped 0 bases and J dropped 5; count of bases not matched to a gene: 13. CDR3 in amino acids: CASSLDYGRAGKNEQYF. CDR3 DNA: TGTGCCAGCAGCTTGGATTACGGGAGGGCCGGGAAAAACGAGCAGTACTTC. Variable domain in full (rest from reference TRBV5-5 and TRBJ2-7): DAGVTQSPTHLIKTRGQQVTLRCSPISGHKSVSWYQQVLGQGPQFIFQYYEKEERGRGNFPDRFSARQFPNYSSELNVNALLLGDSALYLCASSLDYGRAGKNEQYFGPGTRLTVT.

This chain joins TRBV19 and TRBJ1-2, with 11 bases matching TRBD1. Germline-derived CDR1 and CDR2 are LNHDA and SQIVND (reference sequence). Trimming took 4 bases from V and 4 from J; bases not matched to a gene: 8. This CDR3 is built from 16 residues. CDR3 protein: CASSTSWDRGIYGYTF. CDR3 DNA: TGTGCCAGTAGTACCTCCTGGGACAGGGGGATCTATGGCTACACCTTC.

V is TRBV28 and J is TRBJ2-7; D remains unclear. Between the trimmed V and J ends, which lost 5 bases and 2 bases, there was a span of 7 bases. There are 12 residues in the CDR3. Germline V lookup: CDR1 MDHEN, CDR2 SYDVKM. DNA for the CDR3: TGTGCCAGCAGTCCCCCCGCCTACGAGCAGTACTTC. The encoded protein is CASSPPAYEQYF.

In DNA, the CDR3 is TGTGCCAGCAGCTTCGGGAGTCTGAGCACAGATACGCAGTATTTT. It specifies CASSFGSLSTDTQYF. The chain carries TRBV7-9 and TRBJ2-3, with TRBD2 as a possible D gene (6 bases). Trimming removed 3 bases at V and 0 bases at J, with 10 bases between. CDR3 size: 15 residues. CDR1 and CDR2 from the germline V gene are SEHNR and FQNEAQ (reference sequence).

V is TRBV19 and J is TRBJ1-2, with 7 bases that match TRBD1. Germline V gene lookup returns CDR1 LNHDA and CDR2 SQIVND (reference sequence). The CDR3 consists of 12 residues. V trimming: 5 bases; J trimming: 8 bases; junction bases outside the gene matches: 5. The CDR3 DNA sequence: TGTGCCAGTAGTCGAGACAGGGCCGGCTACACCTTC. It codes for CASSRDRAGYTF.

As regards this clone: The junction differs from germline at one of its ends, possibly a read error. The chain combines TRBV30 with TRBJ1-1; unclear D gene. Germline V gene sequence: CDR1 GTSNPN, CDR2 SVGIG (reference sequence). The CDR3 extends over 13 amino acids. This CDR3 reads CAWSPGSNAEAFF. The DNA of the CDR3 is TGTGCCTGGAGTCCCGGGTCGAACGCTGAAGCTTTCTTT.